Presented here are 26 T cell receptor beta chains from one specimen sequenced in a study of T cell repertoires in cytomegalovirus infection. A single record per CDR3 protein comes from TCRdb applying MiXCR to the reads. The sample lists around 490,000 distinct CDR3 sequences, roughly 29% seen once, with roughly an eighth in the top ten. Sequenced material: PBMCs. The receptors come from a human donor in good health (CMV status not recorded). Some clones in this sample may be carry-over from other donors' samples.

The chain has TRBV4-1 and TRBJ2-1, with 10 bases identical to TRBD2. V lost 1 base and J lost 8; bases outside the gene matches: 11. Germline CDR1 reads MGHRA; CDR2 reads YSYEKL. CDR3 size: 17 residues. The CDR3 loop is CASSQVSSGSPSYEQFF. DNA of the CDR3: TGCGCCAGCAGCCAAGTATCTAGCGGGAGTCCGTCGTATGAGCAGTTCTTC.

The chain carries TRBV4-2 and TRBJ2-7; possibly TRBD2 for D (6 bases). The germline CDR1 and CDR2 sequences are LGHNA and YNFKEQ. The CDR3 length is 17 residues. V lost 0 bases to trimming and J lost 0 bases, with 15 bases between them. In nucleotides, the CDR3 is TGTGCCAGCAGCCAAGAGGGGGGACTCCCCTTCTCCTACGAGCAGTACTTC. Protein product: CASSQEGGLPFSYEQYF.

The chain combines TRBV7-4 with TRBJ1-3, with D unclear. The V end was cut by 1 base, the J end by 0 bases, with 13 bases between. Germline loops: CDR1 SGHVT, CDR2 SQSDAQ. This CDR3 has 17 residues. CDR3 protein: CASSLGRAGSSGNTIYF. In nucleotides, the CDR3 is TGTGCCAGCAGCTTAGGGCGCGCAGGAAGCTCTGGAAACACCATATATTTT.

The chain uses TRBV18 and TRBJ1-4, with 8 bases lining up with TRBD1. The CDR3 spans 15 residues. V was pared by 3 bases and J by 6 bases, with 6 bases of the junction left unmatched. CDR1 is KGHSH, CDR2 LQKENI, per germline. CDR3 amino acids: CASSPGTGGDEKLFF. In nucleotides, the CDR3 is TGTGCCAGCTCACCCGGGACAGGAGGGGATGAAAAACTGTTTTTT. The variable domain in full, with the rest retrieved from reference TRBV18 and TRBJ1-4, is NAGVMQNPRHLVRRRGQEARLRCSPMKGHSHVYWYRQLPEEGLKFMVYLQKENIIDESGMPKERFSAEFPKEGPSILRIQQVVRGDSAAYFCASSPGTGGDEKLFFGSGTQLSVL.

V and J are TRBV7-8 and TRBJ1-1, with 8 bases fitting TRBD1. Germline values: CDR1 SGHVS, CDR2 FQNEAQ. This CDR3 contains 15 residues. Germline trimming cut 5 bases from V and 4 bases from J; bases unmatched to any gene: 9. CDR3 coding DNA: TGTGCCAGCAGCCCTGCCACAGGGGGGTCCACTGAAGCTTTCTTT. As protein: CASSPATGGSTEAFF.

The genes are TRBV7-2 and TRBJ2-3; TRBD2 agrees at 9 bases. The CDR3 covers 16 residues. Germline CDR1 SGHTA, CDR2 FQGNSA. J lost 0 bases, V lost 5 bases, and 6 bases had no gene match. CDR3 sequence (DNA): TGTGCCAGCAGCCCAAGGACTAGCGATAGCACAGATACGCAGTATTTT. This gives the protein CASSPRTSDSTDTQYF.

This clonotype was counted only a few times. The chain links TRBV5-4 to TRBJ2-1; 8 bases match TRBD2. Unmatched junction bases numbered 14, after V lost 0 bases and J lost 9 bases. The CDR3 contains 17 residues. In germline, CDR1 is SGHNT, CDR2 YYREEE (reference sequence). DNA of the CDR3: TGTGCCAGCAGCTTGGATGGGGGGACTAGTTTCATATCTGAGCAGTTCTTC. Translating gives CASSLDGGTSFISEQFF.

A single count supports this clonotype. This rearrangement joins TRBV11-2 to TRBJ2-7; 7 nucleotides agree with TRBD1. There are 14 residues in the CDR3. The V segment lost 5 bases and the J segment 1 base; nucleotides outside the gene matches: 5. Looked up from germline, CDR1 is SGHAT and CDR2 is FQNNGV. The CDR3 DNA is TGTGCCAGCAGCCTTAACAGGGGTTCCTACGAGCAGTACGTC. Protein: CASSLNRGSYEQYV.

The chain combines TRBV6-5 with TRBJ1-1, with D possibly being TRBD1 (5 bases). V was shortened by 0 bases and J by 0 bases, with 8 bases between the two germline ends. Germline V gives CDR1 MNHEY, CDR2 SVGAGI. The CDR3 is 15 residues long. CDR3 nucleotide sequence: TGTGCCAGCAGTTACTCCGGACATTTGAACACTGAAGCTTTCTTT. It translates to CASSYSGHLNTEAFF.

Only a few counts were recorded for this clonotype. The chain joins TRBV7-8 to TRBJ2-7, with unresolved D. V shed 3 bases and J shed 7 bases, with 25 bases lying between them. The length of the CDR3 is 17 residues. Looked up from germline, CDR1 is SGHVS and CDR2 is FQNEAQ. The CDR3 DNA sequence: TGTGCCAGCAGCTTTTCCGACACGAGCTATTTACCTTGGGAGCAGTACGTC. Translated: CASSFSDTSYLPWEQYV.

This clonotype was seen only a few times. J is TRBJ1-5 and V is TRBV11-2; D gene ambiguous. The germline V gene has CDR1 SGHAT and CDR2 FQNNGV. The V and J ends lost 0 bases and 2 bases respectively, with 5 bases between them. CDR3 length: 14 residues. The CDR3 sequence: CASSLDAGNQPQHF. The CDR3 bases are TGTGCCAGCAGCTTAGATGCAGGCAATCAGCCCCAGCATTTT.

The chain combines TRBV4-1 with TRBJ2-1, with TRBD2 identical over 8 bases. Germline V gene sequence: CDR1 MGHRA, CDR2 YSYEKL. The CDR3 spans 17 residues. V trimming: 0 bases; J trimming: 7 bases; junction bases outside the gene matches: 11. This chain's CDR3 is CASSQDLPGGPRNEQFF. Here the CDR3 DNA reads TGCGCCAGCAGCCAAGATCTCCCGGGAGGGCCGCGAAATGAGCAGTTCTTC.

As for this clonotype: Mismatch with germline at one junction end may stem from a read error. The CDR3 spells CASSLRSAGLSNDQFF. The CDR3 DNA follows: TGTGCCAGCAGCTTAAGGTCTGCGGGCCTAAGCAATGATCAGTTCTTC. The genes are TRBV7-3 and TRBJ2-1; D possibly corresponds to TRBD2 (5 bases). CDR1 SGHTA and CDR2 FQGTGA come from the germline V gene. CDR3 length: 16 amino acids.

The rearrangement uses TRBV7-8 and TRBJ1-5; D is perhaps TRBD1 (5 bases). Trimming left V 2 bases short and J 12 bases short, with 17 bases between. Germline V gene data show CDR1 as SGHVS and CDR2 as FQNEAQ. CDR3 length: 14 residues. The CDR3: CASSLTGTDKFQHF. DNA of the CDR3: TGTGCCAGCAGCTTAACCGGGACCGATAAGTTCCAGCATTTT.

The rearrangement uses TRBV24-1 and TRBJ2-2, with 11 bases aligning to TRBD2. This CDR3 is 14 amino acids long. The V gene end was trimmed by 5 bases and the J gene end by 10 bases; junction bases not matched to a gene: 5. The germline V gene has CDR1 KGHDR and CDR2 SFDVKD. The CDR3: CATSAGLAETELFF. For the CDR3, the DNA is TGTGCCACCAGTGCGGGACTAGCGGAAACGGAGCTGTTTTTT.

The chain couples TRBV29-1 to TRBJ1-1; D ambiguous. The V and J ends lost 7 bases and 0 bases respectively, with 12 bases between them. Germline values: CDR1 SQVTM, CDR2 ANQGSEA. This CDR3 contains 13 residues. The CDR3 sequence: CSAPGRMNTEAFF. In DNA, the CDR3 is TGCAGCGCCCCCGGGAGGATGAACACTGAAGCTTTCTTT.

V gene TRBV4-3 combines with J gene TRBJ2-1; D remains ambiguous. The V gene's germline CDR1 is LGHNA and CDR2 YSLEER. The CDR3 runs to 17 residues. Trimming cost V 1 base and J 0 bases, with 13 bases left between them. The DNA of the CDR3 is TGCGCCAGCAGCCAAGGAACAGACAAGAGCTCCTACAATGAGCAGTTCTTC. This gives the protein CASSQGTDKSSYNEQFF.

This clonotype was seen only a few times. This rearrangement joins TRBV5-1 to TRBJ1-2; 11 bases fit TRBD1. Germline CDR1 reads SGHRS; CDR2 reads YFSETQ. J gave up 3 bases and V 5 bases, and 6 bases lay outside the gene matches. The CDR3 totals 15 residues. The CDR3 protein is CASSSGTGGYYGYTF. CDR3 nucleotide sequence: TGCGCCAGCAGTTCCGGGACAGGGGGTTACTATGGCTACACCTTC.

In DNA, the CDR3 is TGTGCCAGCAGCTTAGTATCCGGAGAGGGGCACAATCAGCCCCAGCATTTT. Amino acids: CASSLVSGEGHNQPQHF. V and J are TRBV7-2 and TRBJ1-5; maybe TRBD1 (5 bases). V was pared by 1 base and J by 3 bases, with 16 bases between. This CDR3 contains 17 residues. Germline V gene sequence: CDR1 SGHTA, CDR2 FQGNSA.

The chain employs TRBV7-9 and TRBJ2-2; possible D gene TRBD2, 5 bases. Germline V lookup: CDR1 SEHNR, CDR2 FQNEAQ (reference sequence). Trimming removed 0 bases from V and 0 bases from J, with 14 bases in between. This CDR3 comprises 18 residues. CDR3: CASSLALGLAANTGELFF. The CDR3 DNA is TGTGCCAGCAGCTTAGCCCTGGGTCTAGCTGCGAACACCGGGGAGCTGTTTTTT.

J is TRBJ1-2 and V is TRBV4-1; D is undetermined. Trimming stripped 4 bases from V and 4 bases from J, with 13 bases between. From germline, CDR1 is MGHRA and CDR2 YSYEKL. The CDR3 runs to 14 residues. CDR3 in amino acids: CASSPAGLGYGYTF. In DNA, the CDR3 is TGCGCCAGCAGCCCGGCAGGCCTGGGCTATGGCTACACCTTC.

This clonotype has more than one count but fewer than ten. The CDR3 nucleotides are TGTGCCAGCAGCTTAGGGGTCGGGGGGAAGCCCTACGAGCAGTACTTC. It encodes CASSLGVGGKPYEQYF. V is TRBV7-8 and J is TRBJ2-7; 7 positions match TRBD2. The V and J ends lost 1 base and 2 bases, in that order; junction bases with no gene match: 8. This CDR3 is 16 amino acids long. From germline, CDR1 is SGHVS and CDR2 FQNEAQ. Together with reference TRBV7-8 and TRBJ2-7, the CDR3 gives the full variable domain: GAGVSQSPRYKVAKRGQDVALRCDPISGHVSLFWYQQALGQGPEFLTYFQNEAQLDKSGLPSDRFFAERPEGSVSTLKIQRTQQEDSAVYLCASSLGVGGKPYEQYFGPGTRLTVT.

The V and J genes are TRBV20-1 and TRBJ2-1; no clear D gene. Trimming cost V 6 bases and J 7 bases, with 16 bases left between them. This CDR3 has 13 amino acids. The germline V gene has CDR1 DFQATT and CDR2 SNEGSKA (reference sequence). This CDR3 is CSAVPAQRNEQFF. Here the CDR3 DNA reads TGCAGTGCCGTCCCAGCTCAACGAAATGAGCAGTTCTTC.

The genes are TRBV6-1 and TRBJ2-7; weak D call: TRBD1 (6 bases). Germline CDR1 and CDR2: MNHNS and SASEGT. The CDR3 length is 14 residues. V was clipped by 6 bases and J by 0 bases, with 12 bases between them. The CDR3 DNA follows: TGTGCCAGCAGGCCCCGGGACATCTCCTACGAGCAGTACTTC. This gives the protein CASRPRDISYEQYF.

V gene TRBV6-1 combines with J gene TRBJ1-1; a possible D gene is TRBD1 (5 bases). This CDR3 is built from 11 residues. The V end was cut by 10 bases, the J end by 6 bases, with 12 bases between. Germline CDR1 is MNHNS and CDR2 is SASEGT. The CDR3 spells CANRGESEAFF. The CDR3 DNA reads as TGTGCCAACCGGGGGGAATCTGAAGCTTTCTTT.

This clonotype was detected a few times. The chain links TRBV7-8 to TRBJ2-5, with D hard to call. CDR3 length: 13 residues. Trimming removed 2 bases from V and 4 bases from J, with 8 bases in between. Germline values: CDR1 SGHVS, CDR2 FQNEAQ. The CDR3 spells CASSLTPRETQYF. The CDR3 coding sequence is TGTGCCAGCAGCTTAACTCCCCGAGAGACCCAGTACTTC.